Listed below are T cell receptor beta chains from one sample, sequenced in a study of cytomegalovirus exposure and HLA in healthy donors. Repertoires were generated with immunoSEQ multiplex PCR, while TCRdb's copy carries only in-frame clones and drops some. The profile covers about 120,000 clones, with 60% to 80% appearing a single time and about 8.3% taken by the ten largest. Material for sequencing was PBMCs. These receptors all stem from a man aged 18 to 35 in good health and CMV-seropositive. Each CDR3 is given with its conserved first and last residue. Each record gives: CDR3 length, J gene, V gene, clone size, D gene, CDR3 DNA, CDR3 protein. D genes are given only for firm matches. The size entry is marked missing in some rows and otherwise reads once, few, many or a size class.

CDR3 length: 15; J gene: TRBJ1-2; V gene: TRBV10-2; clone size: few; D gene: NA; CDR3 DNA: TGCGCCAGCAGCGCCGGACAGTTGAGTAACTATGGCTACACCTTC; CDR3 protein: CASSAGQLSNYGYTF
CDR3 length: 15; J gene: TRBJ1-1; V gene: TRBV11-3; clone size: NA; D gene: NA; CDR3 DNA: TGTGCCAGCAGCTTAGGGGGCAGGGATAACACTGAAGCTTTCTTT; CDR3 protein: CASSLGGRDNTEAFF
CDR3 length: 15; J gene: TRBJ2-5; V gene: TRBV4-2; clone size: NA; D gene: TRBD2; CDR3 DNA: TGTGCCAGCAGCCAACGACTAGCGGGGGTTGAGACCCAGTACTTC; CDR3 protein: CASSQRLAGVETQYF
CDR3 length: 14; J gene: TRBJ1-5; V gene: TRBV6-5; clone size: NA; D gene: TRBD1; CDR3 DNA: TGTGCCAGCAGGGAAGACAGGGGAGGACAGCCCCAGCATTTT; CDR3 protein: CASREDRGGQPQHF
CDR3 length: 15; J gene: TRBJ2-6; V gene: TRBV18; clone size: few; D gene: NA; CDR3 DNA: TGTGCCAGCTCATCCACAGGGTCTGGGGCCAACGTCCTGACTTTC; CDR3 protein: CASSSTGSGANVLTF
CDR3 length: 18; J gene: TRBJ2-5; V gene: TRBV4-2; clone size: NA; D gene: TRBD2; CDR3 DNA: TGTGCCAGCAGCCAGAGGGCCGTAGCTAGCGGGGGGTCAGGGACCCAGTACTTC; CDR3 protein: CASSQRAVASGGSGTQYF
CDR3 length: 17; J gene: TRBJ2-3; V gene: TRBV5-4; clone size: NA; D gene: TRBD2; CDR3 DNA: TGTGCCAGCAGCTCGGGACTAGCGGGGGGTTTCACAGATACGCAGTATTTT; CDR3 protein: CASSSGLAGGFTDTQYF
CDR3 length: 13; J gene: TRBJ1-1; V gene: TRBV6-6; clone size: NA; D gene: NA; CDR3 DNA: TGTGCCAGCAGTTACTCTGGGGGGACTGAAGCTTTCTTT; CDR3 protein: CASSYSGGTEAFF
CDR3 length: 14; J gene: TRBJ2-4; V gene: TRBV19; clone size: NA; D gene: NA; CDR3 DNA: TGTGCCAGTAGTACCAGGGGGGCGGGAAACATTCAGTACTTC; CDR3 protein: CASSTRGAGNIQYF
CDR3 length: 14; J gene: TRBJ1-2; V gene: TRBV4-1; clone size: few; D gene: NA; CDR3 DNA: TGCGCCAGCAGCCAAGATACAGGGATAGATGGCTACACCTTC; CDR3 protein: CASSQDTGIDGYTF
CDR3 length: 13; J gene: TRBJ2-7; V gene: TRBV9; clone size: NA; D gene: NA; CDR3 DNA: TGTGCCAGCAGCATTCCGGAGGGAGAGGAGCAGTACTTC; CDR3 protein: CASSIPEGEEQYF
CDR3 length: 14; J gene: TRBJ1-5; V gene: TRBV5-1; clone size: NA; D gene: TRBD1; CDR3 DNA: TGCGCCAGCAGCCCAGGGACAGTTAATCAGCCCCAGCATTTT; CDR3 protein: CASSPGTVNQPQHF
CDR3 length: 14; J gene: TRBJ1-2; V gene: TRBV28; clone size: few; D gene: TRBD1; CDR3 DNA: TGTGCCAGCAGTCTGGGACAGTCCAGAGGTGGCTACACCTTC; CDR3 protein: CASSLGQSRGGYTF
CDR3 length: 18; J gene: TRBJ2-3; V gene: TRBV7-2; clone size: NA; D gene: TRBD2; CDR3 DNA: TGTGCCAGCAGCTTCCAAATAGGACTAGCGGGGGGGTCAGATACGCAGTATTTT; CDR3 protein: CASSFQIGLAGGSDTQYF
CDR3 length: 15; J gene: TRBJ1-1; V gene: TRBV5-1; clone size: NA; D gene: NA; CDR3 DNA: TGCGCCAGCAGCTTGGCCGGGGATACGAACACTGAAGCTTTCTTT; CDR3 protein: CASSLAGDTNTEAFF
CDR3 length: 15; J gene: TRBJ2-5; V gene: TRBV5-1; clone size: NA; D gene: TRBD1; CDR3 DNA: TGCGCCAGCAGCTTGGGACAGGGGGCTTGGGAGACCCAGTACTTC; CDR3 protein: CASSLGQGAWETQYF
CDR3 length: 15; J gene: TRBJ2-3; V gene: TRBV9; clone size: NA; D gene: TRBD1; CDR3 DNA: TGTGCCAGCACCGCCTCGGGACAGGGGGCAGATACGCAGTATTTT; CDR3 protein: CASTASGQGADTQYF
CDR3 length: 13; J gene: TRBJ2-2; V gene: TRBV2; clone size: NA; D gene: NA; CDR3 DNA: TGTGCCAGCAGTGAACTGGGGCCCGGGGAGCTGTTTTTT; CDR3 protein: CASSELGPGELFF
CDR3 length: 15; J gene: TRBJ2-3; V gene: TRBV6-5; clone size: NA; D gene: TRBD2; CDR3 DNA: TGTGCCAGCAGCCAGGTCGGGGGGGGCACAGATACGCAGTATTTT; CDR3 protein: CASSQVGGGTDTQYF
CDR3 length: 13; J gene: TRBJ1-3; V gene: TRBV2; clone size: once; D gene: NA; CDR3 DNA: TGTGCCAGCCGAGGTAACTCTGGAAACACCATATATTTT; CDR3 protein: CASRGNSGNTIYF
CDR3 length: 15; J gene: TRBJ2-7; V gene: TRBV6-5; clone size: NA; D gene: TRBD2; CDR3 DNA: TGTGCCAGCAGTCCGGGGACTAGCTCCAAGTACGAGCAGTACTTC; CDR3 protein: CASSPGTSSKYEQYF
CDR3 length: 16; J gene: TRBJ1-5; V gene: TRBV15; clone size: NA; D gene: TRBD1; CDR3 DNA: TGTGCCACCAGTAGCAGGGGACAGGGGTCGGGGCAGCCCCAGCATTTT; CDR3 protein: CATSSRGQGSGQPQHF
CDR3 length: 15; J gene: TRBJ1-6; V gene: TRBV2; clone size: once; D gene: TRBD1; CDR3 DNA: TGTGCCAGCATAAAAAACGGACAGGCAAATTCACCCCTCCACTTT; CDR3 protein: CASIKNGQANSPLHF
CDR3 length: 13; J gene: TRBJ1-2; V gene: TRBV27; clone size: NA; D gene: TRBD1; CDR3 DNA: TGTGCCAGCTCCCGGGACAGAAGATATGGCTACACCTTC; CDR3 protein: CASSRDRRYGYTF
CDR3 length: 14; J gene: TRBJ2-3; V gene: TRBV11-2; clone size: NA; D gene: NA; CDR3 DNA: TGTGCCAGCAGCACTCAGTGGGCCCCAGATACGCAGTATTTT; CDR3 protein: CASSTQWAPDTQYF
CDR3 length: 12; J gene: TRBJ1-2; V gene: TRBV6-5; clone size: NA; D gene: TRBD1; CDR3 DNA: TGTGCCAGCAAGACAGGGGATTATGGCTACACCTTC; CDR3 protein: CASKTGDYGYTF
CDR3 length: 19; J gene: TRBJ2-1; V gene: TRBV5-1; clone size: few; D gene: TRBD2; CDR3 DNA: TGCGCCAGCAGCCCACGGACTAGCGGGGGGCTGAGCTCCTACAATGAGCAGTTCTTC; CDR3 protein: CASSPRTSGGLSSYNEQFF
CDR3 length: 15; J gene: TRBJ2-1; V gene: TRBV5-4; clone size: NA; D gene: TRBD2; CDR3 DNA: TGTGCCAGCAGCTCGGGACTAGAGCTTGTCAATGAGCAGTTCTTC; CDR3 protein: CASSSGLELVNEQFF
CDR3 length: 16; J gene: TRBJ2-7; V gene: TRBV9; clone size: NA; D gene: TRBD1; CDR3 DNA: TGTGCCAGCAGCGTAGAATTAGGACAGGGGAGGTACGAGCAGTACTTC; CDR3 protein: CASSVELGQGRYEQYF
CDR3 length: 16; J gene: TRBJ1-3; V gene: TRBV10-3; clone size: few; D gene: NA; CDR3 DNA: TGTGCCATCTCAGCGGGGCTCATAATCTCTGGAAACACCATATATTTT; CDR3 protein: CAISAGLIISGNTIYF
CDR3 length: 13; J gene: TRBJ2-7; V gene: TRBV6-5; clone size: NA; D gene: TRBD1; CDR3 DNA: TGTGCCAGCAGGGGGACAGGGCCTTACGAGCAGTACTTC; CDR3 protein: CASRGTGPYEQYF
CDR3 length: 16; J gene: TRBJ2-3; V gene: TRBV14; clone size: NA; D gene: TRBD2; CDR3 DNA: TGTGCCAGCAGCCAAGTTGCGCGGGGGTTTGCAGATACGCAGTATTTT; CDR3 protein: CASSQVARGFADTQYF
CDR3 length: 14; J gene: TRBJ1-2; V gene: TRBV29-1; clone size: NA; D gene: TRBD1; CDR3 DNA: TGCAGCGTGGACGATGGACAGGGAAGGTGGGGCTACCCCTTC; CDR3 protein: CSVDDGQGRWGYPF
CDR3 length: 15; J gene: TRBJ2-7; V gene: TRBV19; clone size: few; D gene: TRBD2; CDR3 DNA: TGTGCCAGCAAACGGACCTCGGGGGGGAATTACGAGCAGTACTTC; CDR3 protein: CASKRTSGGNYEQYF
CDR3 length: 14; J gene: TRBJ2-5; V gene: TRBV7-9; clone size: NA; D gene: TRBD1; CDR3 DNA: TGTGCCAGCAGCTTAGCGGGACAGCAAGAGACCCAGTACTTC; CDR3 protein: CASSLAGQQETQYF
CDR3 length: 15; J gene: TRBJ1-6; V gene: TRBV19; clone size: NA; D gene: NA; CDR3 DNA: TGTGCCAGTAGTAGACAGGTCAGCGATAATTCACCCCTCCACTTT; CDR3 protein: CASSRQVSDNSPLHF
CDR3 length: 14; J gene: TRBJ2-3; V gene: TRBV6-4; clone size: NA; D gene: TRBD1; CDR3 DNA: TGTGCCAGCAGTGAGGACAGGACCACAGATACGCAGTATTTT; CDR3 protein: CASSEDRTTDTQYF